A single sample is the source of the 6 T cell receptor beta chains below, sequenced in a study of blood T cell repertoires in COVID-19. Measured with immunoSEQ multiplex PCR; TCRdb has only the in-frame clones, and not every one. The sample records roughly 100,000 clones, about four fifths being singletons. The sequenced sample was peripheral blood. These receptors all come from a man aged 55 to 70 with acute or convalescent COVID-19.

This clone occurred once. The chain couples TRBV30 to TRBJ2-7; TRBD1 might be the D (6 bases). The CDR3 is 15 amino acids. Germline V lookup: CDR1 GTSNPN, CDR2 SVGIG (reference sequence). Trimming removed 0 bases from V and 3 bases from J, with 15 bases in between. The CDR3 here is CAWSVSGGQIYEQYF. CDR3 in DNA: TGTGCCTGGAGTGTCAGTGGAGGACAGATCTACGAGCAGTACTTC.

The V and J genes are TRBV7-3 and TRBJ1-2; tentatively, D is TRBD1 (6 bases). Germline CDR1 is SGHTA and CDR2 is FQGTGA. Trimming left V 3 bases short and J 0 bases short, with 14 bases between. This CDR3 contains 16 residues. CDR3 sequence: CASSFDRQAPNYGYTF. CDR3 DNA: TGTGCCAGCAGCTTCGACCGACAGGCTCCTAACTATGGCTACACCTTC.

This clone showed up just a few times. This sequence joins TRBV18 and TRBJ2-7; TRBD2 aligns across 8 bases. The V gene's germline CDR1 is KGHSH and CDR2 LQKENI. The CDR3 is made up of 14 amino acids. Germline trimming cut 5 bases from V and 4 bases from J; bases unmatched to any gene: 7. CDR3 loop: CASSWGSGSYEQYF. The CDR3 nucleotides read TGTGCCAGCTCATGGGGGAGCGGGAGTTACGAGCAGTACTTC.

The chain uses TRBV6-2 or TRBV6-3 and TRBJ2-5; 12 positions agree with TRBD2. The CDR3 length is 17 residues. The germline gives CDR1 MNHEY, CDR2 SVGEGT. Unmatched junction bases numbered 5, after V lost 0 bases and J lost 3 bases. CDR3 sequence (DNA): TGTGCCAGCAGTTACTCGCCCGCTAGCGGGAGGGAAGAGACCCAGTACTTC. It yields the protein CASSYSPASGREETQYF.

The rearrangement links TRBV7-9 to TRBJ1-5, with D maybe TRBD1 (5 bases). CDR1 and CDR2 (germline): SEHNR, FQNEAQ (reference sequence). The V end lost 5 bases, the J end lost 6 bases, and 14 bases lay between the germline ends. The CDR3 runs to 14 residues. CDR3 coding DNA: TGTGCCAGCAGCCCGGGGGGGTTAACTCAGCCCCAGCATTTT. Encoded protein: CASSPGGLTQPQHF.

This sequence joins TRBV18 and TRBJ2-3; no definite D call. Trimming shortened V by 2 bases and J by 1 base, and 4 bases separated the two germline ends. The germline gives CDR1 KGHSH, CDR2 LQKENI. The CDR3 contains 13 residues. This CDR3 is CASSPTGTDTQYF. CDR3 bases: TGTGCCAGCTCACCAACGGGCACAGATACGCAGTATTTT.